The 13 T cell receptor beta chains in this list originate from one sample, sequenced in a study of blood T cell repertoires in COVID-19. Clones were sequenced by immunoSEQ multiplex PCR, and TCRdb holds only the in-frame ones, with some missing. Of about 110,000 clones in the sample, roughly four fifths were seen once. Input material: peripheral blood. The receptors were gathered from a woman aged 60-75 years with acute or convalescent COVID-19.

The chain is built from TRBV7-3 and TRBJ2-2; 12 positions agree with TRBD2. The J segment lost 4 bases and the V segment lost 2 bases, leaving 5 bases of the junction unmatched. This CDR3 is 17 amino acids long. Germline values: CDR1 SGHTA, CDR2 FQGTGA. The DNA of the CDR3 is TGTGCCAGCAGCTTACTAGCGGGGGGGCCCGCCACCGGGGAGCTGTTTTTT. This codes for CASSLLAGGPATGELFF. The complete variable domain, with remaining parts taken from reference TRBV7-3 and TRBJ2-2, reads GAGVSQTPSNKVTEKGKYVELRCDPISGHTALYWYRQSLGQGPEFLIYFQGTGAADDSGLPNDRFFAVRPEGSVSTLKIQRTERGDSAVYLCASSLLAGGPATGELFFGEGSRLTVL.

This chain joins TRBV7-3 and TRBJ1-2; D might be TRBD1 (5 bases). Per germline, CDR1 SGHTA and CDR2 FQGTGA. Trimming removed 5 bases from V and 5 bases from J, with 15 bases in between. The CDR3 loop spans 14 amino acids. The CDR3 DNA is TGTGCCAGCAGCCCTACTTCCCGGGGGTATGGCTACACCTTC. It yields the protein CASSPTSRGYGYTF.

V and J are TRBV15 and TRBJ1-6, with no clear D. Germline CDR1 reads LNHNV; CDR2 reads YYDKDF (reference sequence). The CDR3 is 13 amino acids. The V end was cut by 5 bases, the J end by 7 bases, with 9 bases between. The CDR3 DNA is TGTGCCACCAGCGGGCAGCAAAATTCACCCCTCCACTTT. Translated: CATSGQQNSPLHF.

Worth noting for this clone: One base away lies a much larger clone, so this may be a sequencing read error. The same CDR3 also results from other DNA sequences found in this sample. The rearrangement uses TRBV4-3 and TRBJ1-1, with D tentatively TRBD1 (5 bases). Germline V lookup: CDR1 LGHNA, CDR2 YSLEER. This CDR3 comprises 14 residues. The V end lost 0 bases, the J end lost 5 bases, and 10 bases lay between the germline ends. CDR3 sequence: CASSQDSGDTEAFF. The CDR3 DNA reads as TGCGCCAGCAGCCAAGATTCGGGGGATACTGAAGCTTTCTTT.

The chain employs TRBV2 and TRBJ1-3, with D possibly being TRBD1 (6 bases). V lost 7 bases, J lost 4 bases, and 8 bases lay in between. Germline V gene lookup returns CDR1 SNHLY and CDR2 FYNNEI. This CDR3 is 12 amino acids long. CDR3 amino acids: CASTGGGNTIYF. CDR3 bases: TGTGCCAGCACGGGGGGCGGAAACACCATATATTTT.

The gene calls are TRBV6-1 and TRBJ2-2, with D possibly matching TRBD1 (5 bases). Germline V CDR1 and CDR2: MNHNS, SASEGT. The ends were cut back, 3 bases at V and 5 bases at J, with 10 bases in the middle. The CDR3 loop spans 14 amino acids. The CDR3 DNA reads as TGTGCCAGCAGTGACCAGGGTTTTACCGGGGAGCTGTTTTTT. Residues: CASSDQGFTGELFF.

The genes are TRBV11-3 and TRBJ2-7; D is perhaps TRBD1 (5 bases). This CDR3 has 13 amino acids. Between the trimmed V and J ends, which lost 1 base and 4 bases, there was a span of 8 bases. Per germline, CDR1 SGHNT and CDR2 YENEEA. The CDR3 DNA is TGTGCCAGCAGCTTAGCGGCAGGGTACGAGCAGTACTTC. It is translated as CASSLAAGYEQYF.

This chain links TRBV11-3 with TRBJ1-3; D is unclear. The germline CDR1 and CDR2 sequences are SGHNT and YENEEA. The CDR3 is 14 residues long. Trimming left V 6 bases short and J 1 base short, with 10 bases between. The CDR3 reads CASSGGLSGNTIYF. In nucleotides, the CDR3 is TGTGCCAGCAGTGGCGGGTTATCTGGAAACACCATATATTTT.

The DNA of the CDR3 is TGTGCCAGCCGGACAGGGTTTAGCAATCAGCCCCAGCATTTT. Translated: CASRTGFSNQPQHF. The V call is TRBV2, the J call TRBJ1-5, with 8 nucleotides matching TRBD1. Germline CDR1 SNHLY, CDR2 FYNNEI. V lost 8 bases, J lost 0 bases, and 3 bases stayed unmatched. The CDR3 sequence is 14 residues long. Complete variable domain (other parts from reference TRBV2 and TRBJ1-5): EPEVTQTPSHQVTQMGQEVILRCVPISNHLYFYWYRQILGQKVEFLVSFYNNEISEKSEIFDDQFSVERPDGSNFTLKIRSTKLEDSAMYFCASRTGFSNQPQHFGDGTRLSIL.

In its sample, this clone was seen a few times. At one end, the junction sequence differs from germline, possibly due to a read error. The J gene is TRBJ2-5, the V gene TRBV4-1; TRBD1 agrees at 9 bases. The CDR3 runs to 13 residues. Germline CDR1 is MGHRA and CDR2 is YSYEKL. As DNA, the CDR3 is TGCGCCAGCAGCCAAATTATCCGGGACAGGGCCCACTTC. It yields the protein CASSQIIRDRAHF.

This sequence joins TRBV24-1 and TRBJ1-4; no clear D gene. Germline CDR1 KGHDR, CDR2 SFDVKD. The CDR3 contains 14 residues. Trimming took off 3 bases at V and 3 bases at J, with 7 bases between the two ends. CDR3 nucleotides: TGTGCCACCAGTGATAACGGGTCTAATGAAAAACTGTTTTTT. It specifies CATSDNGSNEKLFF.

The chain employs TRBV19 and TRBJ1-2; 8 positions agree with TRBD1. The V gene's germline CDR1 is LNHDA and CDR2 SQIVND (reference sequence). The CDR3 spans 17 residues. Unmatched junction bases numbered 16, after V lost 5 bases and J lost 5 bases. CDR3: CASSADRGLSSSYGYTF. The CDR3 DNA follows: TGTGCCAGTAGTGCCGACAGGGGATTGTCCTCCTCTTATGGCTACACCTTC.

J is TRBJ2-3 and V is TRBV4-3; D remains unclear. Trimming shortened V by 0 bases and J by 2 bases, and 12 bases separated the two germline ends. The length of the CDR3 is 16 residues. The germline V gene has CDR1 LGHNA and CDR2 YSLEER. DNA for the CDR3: TGCGCCAGCAGCCAAGACTACCCTGCATACACAGATACGCAGTATTTT. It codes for CASSQDYPAYTDTQYF.